These T cell receptor beta chains were read from a single sample in a study of cytomegalovirus exposure and HLA in healthy donors. Clones were sequenced by immunoSEQ multiplex PCR, and TCRdb holds only the in-frame ones, with some missing. Of about 150,000 clones detected, about 80% appear once; the ten largest clones hold more than 10%. Sample: PBMCs. The receptors were gathered from a man aged 25 to 40 in good health and CMV-seropositive. Each CDR3 is given with its conserved first and last residue. D genes are given only for firm matches.

TRBV5-1,TRBD2,CASSLFPGTSEAKDTQYF
TRBV18,.,CASSPLVGGTAEAFF
TRBV25-1,TRBD2,CASSFGGSRGRVVDTQYF
TRBV4-2,.,CASSQARQSYEQYF
TRBV18,.,CASSRSQTGTGGLFF
TRBV7-2,TRBD1,CASSFLDREITEAFF
TRBV10-3,.,CAISESGSDQPQHF
TRBV27,TRBD1,CASSSSTGGVTEAFF
TRBV5-1,.,CASSSTRTWGTRTKSNTEAFF
TRBV10-2,.,CASSEGVTGNTEAFF
TRBV7-2,TRBD1,CASSLAGQYEQYF
TRBV5-4,.,CASSSRRGDEKLFF
TRBV7-3,.,CASSLDPGAEAFF
TRBV28,.,CASKIQGGTGNTIYF
TRBV9,TRBD2,CASSAGTSGTYEQYF
TRBV10-1,.,CASSAGVPDTQYF
TRBV28,TRBD2,CASLSGSSYNEQFF
TRBV5-4,.,CASSLAGTRYEQYF
TRBV4-2,TRBD1,CASSHFSQGASDTQYF
TRBV7-9,TRBD2,CASSRPGTSGGDTQYF
TRBV27,.,CASSFLEGNNEQFF
TRBV4-1,.,CASSQDPQCEQGGNQYF
TRBV5-1,TRBD1,CASSRPDRTNTEAFF
TRBV28,TRBD2,CASSLIGPSGVNEQFF
TRBV6-1,.,CASSEGQDNQPQHF
TRBV6-5,.,CASRFTTEAGNTIYF
TRBV20-1,.,CSASLYTEAFF
TRBV9,TRBD2,CASSPLWSGREVDTQYF
TRBV29-1,.,CSVEDVAGVETQYF
TRBV5-1,TRBD2,CASSLVAREAYQETQYF
TRBV15,TRBD1,CATSMQGGSSSYEQYF
TRBV5-1,TRBD1,CASSFDREFYEQYF
TRBV5-6,.,CASNDQTGWMAYEQYF
TRBV7-2,.,CASSSQDLSYEQYF
TRBV28,.,CASSYSWRNYEQYF
TRBV28,TRBD1,CASSPFSRGRTGQPQHF
TRBV19,TRBD2,CASSPLGLAGEHTSYNEQFF
TRBV30,.,CAWSRQGANYGYTF
TRBV9,TRBD1,CASSVAETGVYEQYF
TRBV9,.,CASSTGNSEAFF
TRBV6-5,TRBD2,CASSYEYTGGPSEQFF
TRBV7-2,TRBD2,CASSPYGGLAGQIDNEQFF
TRBV6-1,TRBD2,CATGLAGSYEQYF